The present T cell receptor beta chain was sequenced within a study of blood T cell repertoires in COVID-19. Study information: Samples of COVID-19 (acute and convalescent) were obtained from the United States, Italy and Spain. T cells, B-cell-depleted T cells, or PBMCs supplied cDNA or gDNA.

All enrollees were roughly 18 to 100 years old and from roughly 26 US areas. This clone was recorded a few times. CDR1 is DFQATT and CDR2 is SNEGSKA in the germline V gene (reference sequence). The V gene end was trimmed by 3 bases and the J gene end by 2 bases; junction bases not matched to a gene: 7. The CDR3 length is 15 residues. The table came from immunoSEQ multiplex PCR; TCRdb's copy has only in-frame clones and leaves some out. Of approximately 190,000 clones in the sample, around 84% were seen once. Sequencing was carried out using PBMCs or T cells enriched from blood (not recorded which). This TCR was recovered from a woman under 40 who had been exposed to COVID-19. V and J are TRBV20-1 and TRBJ2-1, with 7 bases aligning to TRBD1. CDR3 region: CSASHDRVTYNEQFF. The DNA of the CDR3 is TGCAGTGCTAGTCATGACAGGGTGACCTACAATGAGCAGTTCTTC.